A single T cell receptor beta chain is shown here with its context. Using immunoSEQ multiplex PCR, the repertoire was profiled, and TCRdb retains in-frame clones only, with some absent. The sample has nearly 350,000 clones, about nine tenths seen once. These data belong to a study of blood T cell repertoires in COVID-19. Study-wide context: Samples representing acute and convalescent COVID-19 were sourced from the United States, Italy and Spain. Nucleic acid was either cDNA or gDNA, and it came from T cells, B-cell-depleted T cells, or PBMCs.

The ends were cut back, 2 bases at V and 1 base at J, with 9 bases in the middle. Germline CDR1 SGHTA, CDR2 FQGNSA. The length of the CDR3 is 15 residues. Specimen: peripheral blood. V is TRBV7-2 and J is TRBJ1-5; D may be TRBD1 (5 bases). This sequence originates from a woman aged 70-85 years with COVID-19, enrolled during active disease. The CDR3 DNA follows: TGTGCCAGCAGCTTATCTGGGGGGAGCAATCAGCCCCAGCATTTT. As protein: CASSLSGGSNQPQHF.